These 19 T cell receptor beta chains were sequenced from one sample in a study of blood T cell repertoires in COVID-19. TCRdb's table, derived via immunoSEQ multiplex PCR, lists solely in-frame clones and lacks some. Here the sample spans 200,000 to 300,000 clones, about 82% being singletons. Input material: peripheral blood. The receptor source for this set is an elderly man with acute or convalescent COVID-19.

The CDR3 region is CASLAGTFFTGELFF. The CDR3 DNA reads as TGTGCCAGCCTCGCTGGGACTTTTTTCACCGGGGAGCTGTTTTTT. J is TRBJ2-2 and V is TRBV6-5; possible D gene TRBD2, 6 bases. Germline CDR1 and CDR2: MNHEY and SVGAGI. The CDR3 covers 15 residues. V lost 8 bases, J lost 4 bases, and 17 bases lay in between.

The chain's CDR3 is CASSLARTGLEQYF. As DNA, the CDR3 is TGTGCCAGCAGCTTAGCGAGGACAGGACTCGAGCAGTACTTC. The rearrangement links TRBV7-9 to TRBJ2-7, with 7 bases matching TRBD1. The CDR3 sequence is 14 residues long. Looked up from germline, CDR1 is SEHNR and CDR2 is FQNEAQ (reference sequence). V was pared by 0 bases and J by 6 bases, with 5 bases of the junction left unmatched. The entire variable domain, with the rest obtained from reference TRBV7-9 and TRBJ2-7, is as follows: DTGVSQNPRHKITKRGQNVTFRCDPISEHNRLYWYRQTLGQGPEFLTYFQNEAQLEKSRLLSDRFSAERPKGSFSTLEIQRTEQGDSAMYLCASSLARTGLEQYFGPGTRLTVT.

This clone was picked up one time. The chain recombines TRBV7-8 with TRBJ2-7; TRBD1 matches at 10 bases. Trimming took 5 bases from V and 2 from J; bases not matched to a gene: 9. This CDR3 has 16 amino acids. The germline V gene encodes CDR1 SGHVS and CDR2 FQNEAQ. CDR3 sequence (DNA): TGTGCCAGCAGCCACTTTTTCGGACAGGGGGCCTACGAGCAGTACTTC. It translates to CASSHFFGQGAYEQYF. Together with reference TRBV7-8 and TRBJ2-7, the CDR3 gives the full variable domain: GAGVSQSPRYKVAKRGQDVALRCDPISGHVSLFWYQQALGQGPEFLTYFQNEAQLDKSGLPSDRFFAERPEGSVSTLKIQRTQQEDSAVYLCASSHFFGQGAYEQYFGPGTRLTVT.

This clone was seen a few times. V gene TRBV12-3 or TRBV12-4 combines with J gene TRBJ1-5; D is unresolved. This CDR3 is 11 amino acids long. V was clipped by 6 bases and J by 3 bases, with 3 bases between them. CDR3 nucleotides: TGTGCCAGCAGCTCCAATCAGCCCCAGCATTTT. Encoded protein: CASSSNQPQHF.

This chain connects TRBV5-6 to TRBJ2-5, with a possible D match to TRBD1 (6 bases). CDR3 length equals 13 residues. Germline CDR1 SGHDT, CDR2 YYEEEE. Trimming left V 5 bases short and J 2 bases short, with 10 bases between. CDR3 DNA: TGTGCCAGCAGTCACAGGGAGCAAGAGACCCAGTACTTC. It encodes CASSHREQETQYF.

CDR3 nucleotide sequence: TGTGCCAGCAGCTTGAGGAACATTCAGTACTTC. Protein sequence: CASSLRNIQYF. The chain couples TRBV11-2 to TRBJ2-4; D remains unclear. CDR3 length equals 11 residues. V shed 3 bases and J shed 7 bases, with 4 bases lying between them. CDR1 SGHAT and CDR2 FQNNGV come from the germline V gene.

This clone is a singleton in its sample. This chain uses TRBV28 with TRBJ2-7, with 10 bases identical to TRBD1. The CDR3 sequence is 15 residues long. The V and J ends lost 6 bases and 2 bases, in that order; junction bases with no gene match: 7. Germline V gene data show CDR1 as MDHEN and CDR2 as SYDVKM. Here the CDR3 reads CASSTTGGGTYEQYF. In DNA form, the CDR3 reads TGTGCCAGCAGCACGACAGGGGGCGGCACCTACGAGCAGTACTTC. Variable domain in full (rest from reference TRBV28 and TRBJ2-7): DVKVTQSSRYLVKRTGEKVFLECVQDMDHENMFWYRQDPGLGLRLIYFSYDVKMKEKGDIPEGYSVSREKKERFSLILESASTNQTSMYLCASSTTGGGTYEQYFGPGTRLTVT.

This clone has just a few counts. The chain carries TRBV24-1 and TRBJ2-1; tentatively, D is TRBD2 (5 bases). The CDR3 is 16 residues long. Germline-derived CDR1 and CDR2 are KGHDR and SFDVKD. V lost 3 bases to trimming and J lost 3 bases, with 14 bases between them. In DNA form, the CDR3 reads TGTGCCACCAGTGATGGAGCGGAGGCCTTCTACAATGAGCAGTTCTTC. Translated: CATSDGAEAFYNEQFF.

The CDR3 is CASSLVNEQYF. The CDR3 bases are TGTGCCAGCAGTTTAGTCAACGAGCAGTACTTC. This chain connects TRBV12-3 or TRBV12-4 to TRBJ2-7, with D uncertain. V lost 1 base and J 5 bases, leaving 3 bases between the germline ends. CDR3 length: 11 residues.

With regard to this clone: Different DNA sequences within this sample yield the same CDR3. J is TRBJ1-1 and V is TRBV12-3 or TRBV12-4; 7 nucleotides agree with TRBD1. V gave up 5 bases and J gave up 1 base; unmatched junction bases: 1. CDR3 length: 13 residues. The CDR3 is CASSRQGNTEAFF. The CDR3 nucleotides read TGTGCCAGCAGTCGACAGGGGAACACTGAAGCTTTCTTT.

This chain's CDR3 is CASSPSGTGSFF. CDR3 coding DNA: TGTGCCAGCAGCCCATCCGGGACAGGGTCGTTCTTC. The chain has TRBV3-1 (or the pseudogene TRBV3-2) and TRBJ2-1; 9 nucleotides line up with TRBD1. This CDR3 region has 12 residues. The trim removed 4 bases at V and 15 bases at J, leaving 7 bases unmatched. From germline, CDR1 is LGHDT and CDR2 YNNKEL (reference sequence).

The chain couples TRBV3-1 (or the pseudogene TRBV3-2) to TRBJ1-1; D not certain. The CDR3 covers 14 residues. V shed 5 bases and J shed 1 base, with 11 bases lying between them. The V gene's germline CDR1 is LGHDT and CDR2 YNNKEL (reference sequence). CDR3 sequence: CASSLVGSNTEAFF. In nucleotides, the CDR3 is TGTGCCAGCAGCTTGGTCGGTTCGAACACTGAAGCTTTCTTT.

This clone appeared a single time. The V call is TRBV28, the J call TRBJ2-7; possible D gene TRBD2, 5 bases. The CDR3 is 16 residues long. The V and J ends lost 1 base and 3 bases respectively, with 16 bases between them. Germline CDR1 is MDHEN and CDR2 is SYDVKM. CDR3: CASSLSGGIRRYEQYF. CDR3 DNA: TGTGCCAGCAGTTTATCAGGAGGTATACGTCGCTACGAGCAGTACTTC.

This sequence joins TRBV6-4 and TRBJ2-7; 8 bases are a match to TRBD2. After removal of 2 bases from V and 0 bases from J, the junction contained 9 bases not matched to a gene. The germline V gene has CDR1 MRHNA and CDR2 SNTAGT. CDR3 size: 17 residues. CDR3 nucleotide sequence: TGTGCCAGCAGTGACGGGCCTAGCGGGTTCAGCTCCTACGAGCAGTACTTC. It specifies CASSDGPSGFSSYEQYF.

This clone has just a few counts. The chain uses TRBV2 and TRBJ1-2; D unresolved. Deletions cut 6 bases from V and 0 bases from J, with 14 bases between. The CDR3 consists of 15 residues. CDR1 is SNHLY and CDR2 is FYNNEI in the germline V gene. This CDR3 is CASRPGSVANYGYTF. In DNA, the CDR3 is TGTGCCAGCAGACCGGGGTCCGTAGCTAACTATGGCTACACCTTC.

V and J are TRBV18 and TRBJ1-6, with 9 bases that match TRBD1. V trimming: 2 bases; J trimming: 9 bases; junction bases outside the gene matches: 11. The CDR3 spans 17 residues. Germline V gene lookup returns CDR1 KGHSH and CDR2 LQKENI. The CDR3 here is CASSPAQGTGYLSPLHF. The CDR3 DNA is TGTGCCAGCTCACCAGCCCAGGGGACAGGGTATCTTTCACCCCTCCACTTT.

V gene TRBV7-3 combines with J gene TRBJ2-1; D possibly corresponds to TRBD2 (7 bases). Germline assignment: CDR1 SGHTA and CDR2 FQGTGA. V was pared by 6 bases and J by 8 bases, with 11 bases between. The CDR3 is 12 residues long. CDR3 in amino acids: CASSRGGHEQFF. The CDR3 DNA follows: TGTGCCAGCAGTAGGGGGGGCCATGAGCAGTTCTTC. The full variable domain, its missing parts supplied by reference TRBV7-3 and TRBJ2-1, is GAGVSQTPSNKVTEKGKYVELRCDPISGHTALYWYRQSLGQGPEFLIYFQGTGAADDSGLPNDRFFAVRPEGSVSTLKIQRTERGDSAVYLCASSRGGHEQFFGPGTRLTVL.

As DNA, the CDR3 is TGTGCCAGCAGCGGTGAGCACCTGGGAAACACCATATATTTT. Protein product: CASSGEHLGNTIYF. The V and J genes are TRBV7-9 and TRBJ1-3; D ambiguous. This CDR3 region has 14 residues. Trimming removed 5 bases at V and 4 bases at J, with 12 bases between. From germline, CDR1 is SEHNR and CDR2 FQNEAQ (reference sequence).

The V call is TRBV10-3, the J call TRBJ1-1, with D perhaps TRBD1 (5 bases). The CDR3 sequence is 15 residues long. The V and J ends lost 0 bases and 8 bases respectively, with 16 bases between them. CDR1 and CDR2 (germline): ENHRY, SYGVKD. The CDR3 spells CAISESRGSPGEAFF. DNA of the CDR3: TGTGCCATCAGTGAGTCCCGAGGATCCCCAGGGGAAGCTTTCTTT.